This record concerns one T cell receptor beta chain sequence. The data belong to a study of T cell responses to AZD1222 COVID-19 vaccine. The repertoire was sequenced with immunoSEQ multiplex PCR; TCRdb's copy has only in-frame clones and lacks some. The sample records tens of thousands of clones, about 88% being singletons. Germline CDR1 reads MNHEY; CDR2 reads SVGEGT. This CDR3 comprises 14 residues. V was shortened by 2 bases and J by 4 bases, with 10 bases between the two germline ends. The rearrangement links TRBV6-2 or TRBV6-3 to TRBJ2-3; D remains ambiguous. This receptor was taken from an adult who received the AZD1222 COVID-19 vaccine. The sequencing here drew on peripheral blood, taken 28 days after the second AZD1222 dose. This CDR3 is CASSYGSAADTQYF. In DNA form, the CDR3 reads TGTGCCAGCAGTTACGGCTCGGCGGCAGATACGCAGTATTTT.